The clone carrying this TCR beta chain came up many times. Its specificity is not known. Preparation of TCR beta libraries was done by quantitative 5'-RACE with molecular barcodes. From the 5' RACE reads, TCRdb called clonotypes with MiXCR, one entry per CDR3 protein. The sample yields roughly 120,000 distinct CDR3 sequences, more than 6.5% seen once. The source of the sample is a study of CD8 T cells in ankylosing spondylitis. Study-level points and caveats: Some motif variants were previously reported in reactive arthritis synovial fluid and blood.

There are 17 residues in the CDR3. Trimming took 6 bases from V and 3 from J, leaving 21 bases between them. The chain uses TRBV12-3 or TRBV12-4 and TRBJ2-1, with D tentatively TRBD1 (6 bases). Sequenced sample: blood, either unsorted or a sorted T cell fraction (not recorded which). This TCR came from a male donor with ankylosing spondylitis or in good health (not recorded which). The CDR3 reads CASSPTDSSWSYNEQFF. CDR3 sequence (DNA): TGTGCCAGCAGCCCCACGGACAGTTCATGGAGCTACAATGAGCAGTTCTTC.